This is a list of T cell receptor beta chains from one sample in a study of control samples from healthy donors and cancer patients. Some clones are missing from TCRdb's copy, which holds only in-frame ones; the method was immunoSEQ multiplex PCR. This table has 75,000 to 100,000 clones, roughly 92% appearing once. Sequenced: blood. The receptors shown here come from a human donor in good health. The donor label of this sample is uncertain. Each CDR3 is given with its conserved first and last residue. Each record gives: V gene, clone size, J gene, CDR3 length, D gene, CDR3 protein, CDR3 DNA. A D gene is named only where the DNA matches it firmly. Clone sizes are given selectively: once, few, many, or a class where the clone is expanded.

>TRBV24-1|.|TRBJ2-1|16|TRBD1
CATSVGTGGIYNEQFF
TGTGCCACCAGTGTTGGGACAGGGGGCATCTACAATGAGCAGTTCTTC
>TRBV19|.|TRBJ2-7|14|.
CASSRDSQAYEQYF
TGTGCCAGTAGCCGGGACTCCCAAGCCTACGAGCAGTACTTC
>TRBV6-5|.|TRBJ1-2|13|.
CASTKGPNYGYTF
TGTGCCAGCACAAAGGGGCCCAACTATGGCTACACCTTC
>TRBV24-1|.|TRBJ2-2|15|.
CATLDSRANTGELFF
TGTGCCACCTTGGACAGCCGTGCGAACACCGGGGAGCTGTTTTTT
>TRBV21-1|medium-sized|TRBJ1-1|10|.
CASAFSGAFF
TGTGCCAGTGCGTTTTCTGGGGCTTTCTTT
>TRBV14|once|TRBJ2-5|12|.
CASSQAWETQYF
TGTGCCAGCAGCCAAGCGTGGGAGACCCAGTACTTC
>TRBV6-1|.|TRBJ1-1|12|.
CASSEFGEEAFF
TGTGCCAGCAGTGAATTTGGGGAGGAAGCTTTCTTT
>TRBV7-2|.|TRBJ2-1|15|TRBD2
CASSLGGGAGNEQFF
TGTGCCAGCAGCTTAGGCGGGGGGGCGGGCAATGAGCAGTTCTTC
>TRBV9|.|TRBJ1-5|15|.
CASSVDPDSNQPQHF
TGTGCCAGCAGCGTCGATCCGGACTCCAATCAGCCCCAGCATTTT
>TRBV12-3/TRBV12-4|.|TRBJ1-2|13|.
CASSLQSAIGYTF
TGTGCCAGCAGTTTACAGTCAGCTATCGGCTACACCTTC
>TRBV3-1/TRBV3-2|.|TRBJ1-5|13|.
CASSQDLVQPQHF
TGTGCCAGCAGCCAAGATCTGGTCCAGCCCCAGCATTTT
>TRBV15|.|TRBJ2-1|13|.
CATSRQGWDEQFF
TGTGCCACCAGCAGACAGGGGTGGGATGAGCAGTTCTTC
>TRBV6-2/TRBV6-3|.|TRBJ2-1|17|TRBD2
CASSYLFGLAGDHEQFF
TGTGCCAGCAGTTACCTCTTCGGACTAGCGGGGGACCATGAGCAGTTCTTC
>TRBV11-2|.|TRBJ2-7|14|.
CASRSSRASYEQYF
TGTGCCAGCAGGTCCTCCAGGGCCTCCTACGAGCAGTACTTC
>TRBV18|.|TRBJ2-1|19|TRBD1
CASSPMGPGTGGRRSEQFF
TGTGCCAGCTCACCTATGGGTCCCGGGACAGGGGGCAGGAGGTCTGAGCAGTTCTTC
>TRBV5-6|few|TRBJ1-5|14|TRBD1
CASSGTGGGQPQHF
TGTGCCAGCAGCGGCACAGGGGGGGGGCAGCCCCAGCATTTT
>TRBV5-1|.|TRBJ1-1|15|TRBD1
CASRPTTGGGTEAFF
TGCGCCAGCAGACCAACTACAGGGGGCGGGACTGAAGCTTTCTTT
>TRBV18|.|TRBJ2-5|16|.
CASSPPGGDGLETQYF
TGTGCCAGCTCACCACCGGGCGGGGACGGATTAGAGACCCAGTACTTC
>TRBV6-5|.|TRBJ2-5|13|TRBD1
CASNTGERETQYF
TGTGCCAGCAACACAGGGGAGCGAGAGACCCAGTACTTC
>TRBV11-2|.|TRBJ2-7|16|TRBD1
CASSLFPGTGFYEQYF
TGTGCCAGCAGCTTATTCCCAGGGACAGGGTTCTACGAGCAGTACTTC
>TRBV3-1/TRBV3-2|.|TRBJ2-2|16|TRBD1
CASSHRTGVFVGELFF
TGTGCCAGCAGCCACCGGACAGGGGTATTCGTCGGGGAGCTGTTTTTT
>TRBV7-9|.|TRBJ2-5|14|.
CASSLSPDRETQYF
TGTGCCAGCAGCTTATCACCAGATAGAGAGACCCAGTACTTC
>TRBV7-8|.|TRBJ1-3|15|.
CASSYSANSGNTIYF
TGTGCCAGCAGCTACTCAGCGAACTCTGGAAACACCATATATTTT